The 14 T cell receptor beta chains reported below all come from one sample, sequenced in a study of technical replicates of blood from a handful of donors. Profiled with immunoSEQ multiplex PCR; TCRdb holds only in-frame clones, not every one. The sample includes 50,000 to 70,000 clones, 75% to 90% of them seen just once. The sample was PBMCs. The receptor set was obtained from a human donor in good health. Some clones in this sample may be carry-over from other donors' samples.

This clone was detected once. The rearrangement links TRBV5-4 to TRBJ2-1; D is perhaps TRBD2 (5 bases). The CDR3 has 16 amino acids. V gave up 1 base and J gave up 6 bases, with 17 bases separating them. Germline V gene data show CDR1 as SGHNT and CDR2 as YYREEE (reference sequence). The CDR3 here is CASSLSPAPSGNEQFF. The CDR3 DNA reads TGTGCCAGCAGCTTGTCGCCCGCACCCAGCGGCAATGAGCAGTTCTTC.

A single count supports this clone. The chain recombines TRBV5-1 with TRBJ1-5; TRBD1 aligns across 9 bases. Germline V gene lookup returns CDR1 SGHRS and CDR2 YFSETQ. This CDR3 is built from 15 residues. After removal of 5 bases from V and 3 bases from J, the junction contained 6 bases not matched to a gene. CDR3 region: CASRRTGELNQPQHF. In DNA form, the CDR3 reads TGCGCCAGCAGGCGGACAGGGGAACTCAATCAGCCCCAGCATTTT.

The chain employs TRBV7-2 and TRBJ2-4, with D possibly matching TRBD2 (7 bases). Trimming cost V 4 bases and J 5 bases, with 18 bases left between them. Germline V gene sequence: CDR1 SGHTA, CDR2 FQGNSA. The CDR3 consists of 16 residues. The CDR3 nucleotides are TGTGCCAGCAGCTGGGGGGGGCGTAATGTTCAAAACATTCAGTACTTC. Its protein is CASSWGGRNVQNIQYF.

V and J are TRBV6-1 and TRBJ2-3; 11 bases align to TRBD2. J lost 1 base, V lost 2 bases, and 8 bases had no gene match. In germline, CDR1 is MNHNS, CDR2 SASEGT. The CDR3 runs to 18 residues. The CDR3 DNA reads TGTGCCAGCAGTGAATCCGGGACTAGCGGAGGTCGCACAGATACGCAGTATTTT. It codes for CASSESGTSGGRTDTQYF.

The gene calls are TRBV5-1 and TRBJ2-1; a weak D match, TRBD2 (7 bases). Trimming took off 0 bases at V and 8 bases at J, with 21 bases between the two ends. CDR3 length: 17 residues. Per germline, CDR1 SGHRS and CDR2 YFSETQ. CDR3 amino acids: CASSLAIWRGQSDEQFF. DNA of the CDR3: TGCGCCAGCAGCTTGGCAATTTGGCGGGGGCAGTCCGATGAGCAGTTCTTC.

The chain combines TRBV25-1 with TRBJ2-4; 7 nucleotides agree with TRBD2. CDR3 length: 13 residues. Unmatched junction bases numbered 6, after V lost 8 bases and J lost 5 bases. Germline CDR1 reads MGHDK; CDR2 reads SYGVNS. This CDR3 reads CASGVAGQNIQYF. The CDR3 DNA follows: TGTGCCAGCGGAGTAGCGGGCCAAAACATTCAGTACTTC. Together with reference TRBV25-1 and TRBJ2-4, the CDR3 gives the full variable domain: EADIYQTPRYLVIGTGKKITLECSQTMGHDKMYWYQQDPGMELHLIHYSYGVNSTEKGDLSSESTVSRIRTEHFPLTLESARPSHTSQYLCASGVAGQNIQYFGAGTRLSVL.

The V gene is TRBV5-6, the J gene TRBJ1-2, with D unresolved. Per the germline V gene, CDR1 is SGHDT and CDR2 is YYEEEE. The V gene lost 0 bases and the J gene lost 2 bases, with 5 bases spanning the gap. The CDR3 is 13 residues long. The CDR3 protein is CASSLEQNYGYTF. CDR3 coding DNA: TGTGCCAGCAGCTTGGAACAAAACTATGGCTACACCTTC.

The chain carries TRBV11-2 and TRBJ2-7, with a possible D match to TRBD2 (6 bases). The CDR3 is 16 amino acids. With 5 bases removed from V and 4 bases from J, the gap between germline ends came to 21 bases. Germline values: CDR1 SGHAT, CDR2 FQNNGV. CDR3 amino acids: CASSLTASEVIYEQYF. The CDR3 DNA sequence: TGTGCCAGCAGCCTTACAGCTAGCGAGGTTATTTACGAGCAGTACTTC.

The CDR3 DNA reads as TGTGCCAGCAGCCAACCGGGGTGGGGCTACAATGAGCAGTTCTTC. This encodes CASSQPGWGYNEQFF. The chain links TRBV14 to TRBJ2-1, with D possibly being TRBD2 (5 bases). There are 15 residues in the CDR3. Germline lookup yields CDR1 SGHDN and CDR2 FVKESK. Trimming pared 2 bases from V and 3 bases from J, leaving 11 bases between.

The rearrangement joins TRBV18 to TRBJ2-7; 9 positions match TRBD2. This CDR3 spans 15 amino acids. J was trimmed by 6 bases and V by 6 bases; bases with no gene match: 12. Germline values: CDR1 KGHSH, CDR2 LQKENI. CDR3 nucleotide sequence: TGTGCCAGCTCGTGGGTGACGGGACTAGCACCCGAGCAGTACTTC. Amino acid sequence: CASSWVTGLAPEQYF.

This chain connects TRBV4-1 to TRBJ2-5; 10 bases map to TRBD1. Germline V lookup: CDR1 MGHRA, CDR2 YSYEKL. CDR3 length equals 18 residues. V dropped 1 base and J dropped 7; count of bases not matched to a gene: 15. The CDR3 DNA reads TGCGCCAGCAGCCAAGCGTGGTATCAGGGACAGGGGAGGTGGACCCAGTACTTC. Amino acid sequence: CASSQAWYQGQGRWTQYF.

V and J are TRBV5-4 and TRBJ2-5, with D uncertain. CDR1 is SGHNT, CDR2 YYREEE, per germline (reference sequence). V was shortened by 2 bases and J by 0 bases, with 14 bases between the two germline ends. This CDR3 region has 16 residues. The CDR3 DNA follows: TGTGCCAGCAGCTTAGGAGTGGAGTTGAACCAAGAGACCCAGTACTTC. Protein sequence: CASSLGVELNQETQYF.

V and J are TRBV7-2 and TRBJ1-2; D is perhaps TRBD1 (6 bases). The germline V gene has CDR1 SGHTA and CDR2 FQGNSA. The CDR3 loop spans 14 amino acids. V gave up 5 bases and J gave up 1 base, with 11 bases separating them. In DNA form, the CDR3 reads TGTGCCAGCAGCCCCCGGGACATTAACTATGGCTACACCTTC. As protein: CASSPRDINYGYTF.

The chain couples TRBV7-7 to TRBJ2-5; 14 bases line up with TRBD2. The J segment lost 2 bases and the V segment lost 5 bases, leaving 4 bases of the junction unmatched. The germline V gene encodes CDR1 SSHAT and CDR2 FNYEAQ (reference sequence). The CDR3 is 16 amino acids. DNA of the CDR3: TGTGCCAGCAGCCGTGGACTAGCGGGGGGACAAGAGACCCAGTACTTC. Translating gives CASSRGLAGGQETQYF.